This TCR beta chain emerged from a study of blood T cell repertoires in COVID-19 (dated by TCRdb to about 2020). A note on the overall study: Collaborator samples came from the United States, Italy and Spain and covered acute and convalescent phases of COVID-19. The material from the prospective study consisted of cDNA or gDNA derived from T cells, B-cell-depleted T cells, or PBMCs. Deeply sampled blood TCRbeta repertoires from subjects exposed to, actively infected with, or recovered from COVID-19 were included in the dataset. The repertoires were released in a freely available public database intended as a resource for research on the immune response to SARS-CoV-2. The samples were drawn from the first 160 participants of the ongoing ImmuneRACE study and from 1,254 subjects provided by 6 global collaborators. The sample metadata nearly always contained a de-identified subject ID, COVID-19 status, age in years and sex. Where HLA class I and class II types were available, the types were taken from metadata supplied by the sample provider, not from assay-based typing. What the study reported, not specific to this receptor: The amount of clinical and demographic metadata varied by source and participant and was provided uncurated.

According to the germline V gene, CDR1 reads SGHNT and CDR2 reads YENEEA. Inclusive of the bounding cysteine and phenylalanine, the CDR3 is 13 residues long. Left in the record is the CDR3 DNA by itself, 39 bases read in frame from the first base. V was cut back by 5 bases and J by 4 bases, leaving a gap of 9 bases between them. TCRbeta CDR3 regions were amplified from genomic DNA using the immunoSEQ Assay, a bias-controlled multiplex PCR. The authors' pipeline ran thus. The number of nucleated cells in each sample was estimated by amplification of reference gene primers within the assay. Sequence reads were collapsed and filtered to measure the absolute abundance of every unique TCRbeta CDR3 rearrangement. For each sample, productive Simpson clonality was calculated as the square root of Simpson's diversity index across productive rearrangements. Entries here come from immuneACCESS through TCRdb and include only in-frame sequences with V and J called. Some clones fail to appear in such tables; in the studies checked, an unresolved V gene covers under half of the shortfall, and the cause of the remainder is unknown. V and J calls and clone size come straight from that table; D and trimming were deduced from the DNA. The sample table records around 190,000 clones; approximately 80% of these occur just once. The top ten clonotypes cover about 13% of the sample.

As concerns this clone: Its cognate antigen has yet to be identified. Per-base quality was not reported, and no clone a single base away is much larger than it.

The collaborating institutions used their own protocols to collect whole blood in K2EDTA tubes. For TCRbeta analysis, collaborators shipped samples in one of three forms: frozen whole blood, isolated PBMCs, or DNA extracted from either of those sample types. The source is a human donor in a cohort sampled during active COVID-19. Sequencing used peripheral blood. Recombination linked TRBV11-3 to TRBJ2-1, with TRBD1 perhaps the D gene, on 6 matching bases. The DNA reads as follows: TGTGCCAGCAGCATAGGGACATACAATGAGCAGTTCTTC. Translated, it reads CASSIGTYNEQFF. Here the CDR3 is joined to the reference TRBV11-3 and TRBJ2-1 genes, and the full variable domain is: EAGVVQSPRYKIIEKKQPVAFWCNPISGHNTLYWYLQNLGQGPELLIRYENEEAVDDSQLPKDRFSAERLKGVDSTLKIQPAELGDSAVYLCASSIGTYNEQFFGPGTRLTVL.